This TCR beta chain was recorded in a study of cytotoxic CD8 clonotypes in ibrutinib-treated CLL (dated by TCRdb to the early 2020s). Looking at the study overall: The cohort had over ten relapsed/refractory and about 15 treatment-naive patients; approximately 18 were IGHV unmutated. Of the 90 or so participants in the trial, about two dozen had longitudinal samples available. Cryopreserved peripheral blood mononuclear cells were collected before treatment, at response, and at either disease progression or sustained remission. Responses were partial in approximately 24 patients and complete in 2; after median about 63 months follow-up, roughly 14 stayed in remission and roughly twelve progressed. Every sample from remission and from progressive disease was obtained while the patients were still on ibrutinib. The response samples were drawn at a median of approximately 12 months into treatment, with a range of about 6 to 40 months. An average of around 250,000 productive templates and about 100,000 productive rearrangements was obtained per sample.

On this clone: Its antigen specificity is not known. No base quality values were provided; no much bigger clone lies one nucleotide off.

The meaning of the sample's time point label: eleven to twelve months on ibrutinib. For TCR beta library preparation, about 2 micrograms of genomic DNA was extracted from cryopreserved PBMCs. Longitudinal blood samples from CLL patients receiving ibrutinib monotherapy were subjected to high-throughput TCR beta sequencing. The patients took part in an open-label, single-center phase 2 trial of ibrutinib monotherapy. The paper's findings and limits, for the study overall: Public clonotypes were found to be uncommon and were observed to contract or remain stable during treatment; the increase in clonality was shown to reflect expansion of private clonotypes at ibrutinib response. Clonality rose at ibrutinib response, remained stable during sustained remission, and dropped back toward baseline at progression. Sampling times were not matched between patients in sustained remission and patients whose disease was progressing, and lymph node repertoires were not examined. Baseline clonality was found to be higher than that of age-matched healthy donors and was strongly correlated with circulating CD8+ T-cell counts.

On a MiSeq, deep resolution sequencing aimed for a depth between 1 in 1 million and 1 in 200,000 T cells, with each clonotype covered 10x on average. The immunoSEQ hsTCRB Kit was used to generate TCR beta libraries. For the original study's pipeline: ImmunoSEQ Data Assistant and ImmunoSEQ Analyzer were used for data analysis, and V, D and J genes were assigned according to IMGT definitions. Clonality, which ranges from 0 to 1, was calculated as one minus the normalized Shannon entropy of productive rearrangement frequencies. Public clonotype analysis was restricted to overrepresented clonotypes comprising at least 0.05% of each patient's repertoire. About a dozen repertoires from age-matched healthy donors, obtained from immuneACCESS, served as clonality controls. Not all clones reach the TCRdb copy of this immuneACCESS table, which keeps in-frame sequences only. Checked studies attribute under half of the gap to unresolved V genes and leave the rest unexplained. That table gives V, J and clone size, and the DNA gave D and trimming. The sample includes some 43,000 clones, with 60% to 80% observed a single time. The ten largest account for 9.5% to 15% of the sample.

The germline V gene sets CDR1 to MDHEN and CDR2 to SYDVKM. At the junction V is shortened by 6 bases and J by 2 bases, with 11 bases in between. The CDR3 starts with the cysteine, ends with the phenylalanine, and has 14 residues. This entry keeps only the CDR3 DNA: 42 bases, framed from base 1. The sequence was collected from a human donor with chronic lymphocytic leukemia. The source was PBMCs, collected after 12 months of ibrutinib treatment. The rearrangement combines TRBV28 with TRBJ1-5, with no D gene named confidently. This receptor carries the CDR3 CASREDFGNQPQHF. The nucleotide sequence reads as follows: TGTGCCAGCAGGGAGGATTTTGGCAATCAGCCCCAGCATTTT. Here the CDR3 is joined to the reference TRBV28 and TRBJ1-5 genes, and the full variable domain is: DVKVTQSSRYLVKRTGEKVFLECVQDMDHENMFWYRQDPGLGLRLIYFSYDVKMKEKGDIPEGYSVSREKKERFSLILESASTNQTSMYLCASREDFGNQPQHFGDGTRLSIL.